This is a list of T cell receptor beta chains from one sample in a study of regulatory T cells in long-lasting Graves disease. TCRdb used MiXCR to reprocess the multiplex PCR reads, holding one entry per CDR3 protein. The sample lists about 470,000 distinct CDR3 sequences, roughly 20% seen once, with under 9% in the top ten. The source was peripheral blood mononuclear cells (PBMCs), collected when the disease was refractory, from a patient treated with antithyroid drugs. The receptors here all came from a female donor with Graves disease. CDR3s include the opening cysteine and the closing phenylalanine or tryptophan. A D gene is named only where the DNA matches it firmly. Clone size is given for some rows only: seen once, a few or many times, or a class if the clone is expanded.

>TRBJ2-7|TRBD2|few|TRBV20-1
CSALLAGLYEQYF
TGCAGTGCTCTCCTAGCGGGACTCTACGAGCAGTACTTC
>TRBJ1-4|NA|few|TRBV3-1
CASSHWGNNEKLFF
TGTGCCAGCAGCCACTGGGGAAACAATGAAAAACTGTTTTTT
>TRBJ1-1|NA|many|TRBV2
CASSEVANTVAFF
TGTGCCAGCAGTGAAGTCGCGAACACTGTAGCTTTCTTT
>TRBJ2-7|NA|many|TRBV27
CASSPDPKIAYEQYF
TGTGCCAGCAGTCCGGACCCTAAGATCGCCTACGAGCAGTACTTC
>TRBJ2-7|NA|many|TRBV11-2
CASNPGGVSYEQYF
TGCGCCAGCAACCCAGGGGGGGTTTCGTACGAGCAGTACTTC
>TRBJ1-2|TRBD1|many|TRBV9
CASSGSQGFDGYTF
TGTGCCAGCAGCGGATCACAGGGGTTCGATGGCTACACCTTC
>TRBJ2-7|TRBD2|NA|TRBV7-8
CASSSTTSGPPYEQYF
TGTGCCAGCAGCTCAACCACTAGCGGGCCCCCCTACGAGCAGTACTTC
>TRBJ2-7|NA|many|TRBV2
CATGHSDYEQYF
TGTGCCACGGGCCACAGCGACTACGAGCAGTACTTC
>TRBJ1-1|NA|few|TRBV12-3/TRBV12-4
CASREFDTEAFF
TGTGCCAGCAGAGAATTCGACACTGAAGCTTTCTTT
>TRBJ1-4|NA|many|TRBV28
CASSFRQGRNEKLFF
TGTGCCAGCAGTTTTAGGCAGGGTCGAAATGAAAAACTGTTTTTT
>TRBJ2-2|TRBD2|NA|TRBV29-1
CSATGTSGRPNTGELFF
TGCAGCGCCACCGGGACTAGCGGGAGACCGAACACCGGGGAGCTGTTTTTT
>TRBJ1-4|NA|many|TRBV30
CAWRRIGKLFF
TGTGCCTGGAGGAGAATCGGAAAACTGTTTTTT
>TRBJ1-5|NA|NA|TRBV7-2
CASSPRGLSNQPQHF
TGTGCCAGCAGCCCCCGAGGTCTTAGCAATCAGCCCCAGCATTTT
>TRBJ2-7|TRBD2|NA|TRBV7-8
CASSLAWSGGPREQYF
TGTGCCAGCAGCTTAGCTTGGAGCGGGGGACCTCGGGAGCAGTACTTC
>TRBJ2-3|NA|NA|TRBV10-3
CAINDITDTQYF
TGTGCCATCAACGACATAACAGATACGCAGTATTTT
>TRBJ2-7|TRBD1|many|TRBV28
CASSFFPGGGYKQYF
TGTGCCAGCAGTTTTTTTCCAGGGGGCGGATACAAGCAGTACTTC
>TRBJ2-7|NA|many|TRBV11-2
CASSLETDYEQYF
TGTGCCAGCAGCTTAGAGACGGACTACGAGCAGTACTTC
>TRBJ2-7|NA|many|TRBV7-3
CASSLRGGTYEQYF
TGTGCCAGCAGCCTCCGGGGCGGAACCTACGAGCAGTACTTC
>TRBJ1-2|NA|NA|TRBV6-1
CASRHRVYGYTF
TGTGCCAGCAGACACAGGGTATACGGCTACACCTTC
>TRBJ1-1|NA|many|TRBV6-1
CASSEAKGSTEAFF
TGTGCCAGCAGTGAAGCGAAGGGGTCCACTGAAGCTTTCTTT
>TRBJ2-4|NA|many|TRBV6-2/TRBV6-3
CASSESAIAKNIQYF
TGTGCCAGCAGTGAATCGGCGATAGCCAAAAACATTCAGTACTTC
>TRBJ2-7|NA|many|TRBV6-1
CASEEQGVSYEQYF
TGTGCCAGCGAAGAGCAGGGCGTATCCTACGAGCAGTACTTC